This TCR beta chain appears in the sequencing data of a study of T-cell memory formation after mild COVID-19. CDR1 is SGDLS, CDR2 YYNGEE, per germline. CDR3 length: 15 amino acids. Deletions cut 0 bases from V and 8 bases from J, with 16 bases between. TCRdb re-derived calls from the 5' RACE reads in MiXCR, one entry per CDR3 protein. The table lists about 340,000 distinct CDR3 sequences, 10% to 15% of them singletons. The chain joins TRBV9 to TRBJ2-3; D is unresolved. This clonotype originated in a man younger than 35 who had mild COVID-19 (a few samples of this study predate the infection). Cell type and time point are not known. The specimen sequenced was PBMCs or a T cell subset sorted from them (not recorded which). The chain's CDR3 is CASSVESTDRGTQYF. CDR3 nucleotides: TGTGCCAGCAGCGTAGAGTCGACGGACCGAGGTACGCAGTATTTT.